The source of this TCR beta chain is a study of cytomegalovirus exposure and HLA in healthy donors. Regarding the study as a whole: An analysis done earlier found most TCR beta V segments productive about 87% or about 30% of the time. Donors belonging to an Asian-associated ancestry cluster reportedly showed fewer N-insertions in productive TCRs than the 666-donor mean, according to what a later analysis found. An analysis that was carried out later associated fewer than 20,000 TCR beta sequences with HLA alleles at 0.05 false discovery rate.

With regard to this clone: What it recognizes is unknown.

This CDR3 is 13 amino acids long. The V gene lost 3 bases and the J gene lost 1 base, with 6 bases spanning the gap. Germline assignment: CDR1 MNHEY and CDR2 SMNVEV (reference sequence). PCR employed 60 Vbeta and 13 Jbeta primers. Using immunoSEQ multiplex PCR, the repertoire was profiled, and TCRdb retains in-frame clones only, with some absent. The sample shows 85,000 to 110,000 clones, 75% to 85% of them seen only once. The sequencing sample was made of PBMCs. The source is a woman aged 18 to 35 in good health and CMV-seropositive. The V gene is TRBV27, the J gene TRBJ1-1; D is unclear. The CDR3 loop is CASSLVGNTEAFF. CDR3 DNA sequence: TGTGCCAGCAGTTTGGTCGGGAACACTGAAGCTTTCTTT.